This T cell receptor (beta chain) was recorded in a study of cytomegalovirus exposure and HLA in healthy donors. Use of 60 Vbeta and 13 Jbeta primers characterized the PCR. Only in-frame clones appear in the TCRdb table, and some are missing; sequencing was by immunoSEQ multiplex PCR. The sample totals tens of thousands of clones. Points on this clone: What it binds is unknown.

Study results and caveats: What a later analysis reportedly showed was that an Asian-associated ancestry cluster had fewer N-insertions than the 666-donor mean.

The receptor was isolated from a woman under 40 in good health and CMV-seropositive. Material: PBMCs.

The CDR3 DNA follows: TGTGCCAGCAGCGATCGGGGGAGGACCAATTCACCCCTCCACTTT. This sequence encodes CASSDRGRTNSPLHF. The chain recombines TRBV25-1 with TRBJ1-6, with D possibly matching TRBD1 (5 bases). The V end was cut by 6 bases, the J end by 7 bases, with 16 bases between. Germline V gene data show CDR1 as MGHDK and CDR2 as SYGVNS. The CDR3 has 15 residues.